Here is one T cell receptor beta chain with its context. The entry originates in a study of T cell responses to AZD1222 COVID-19 vaccine. The CDR3 is made up of 16 amino acids. V was trimmed by 6 bases and J by 2 bases, leaving 21 bases between them. Germline values: CDR1 SQVTM, CDR2 ANQGSEA. Clones were read by immunoSEQ multiplex PCR, and TCRdb kept only the in-frame ones, dropping some. The sample lists 110,000 to 150,000 clones, about 91% seen once, with 4.7% in the top ten. This chain uses TRBV29-1 with TRBJ2-3; TRBD1 is a possible D gene (5 bases). The sequence came from an adult in good health. Sequencing used peripheral blood, obtained on day 0 of AZD1222 vaccination. The CDR3 DNA reads as TGCAGCGTCACGAGGACACCTAATGGGTACACAGATACGCAGTATTTT. It encodes CSVTRTPNGYTDTQYF.